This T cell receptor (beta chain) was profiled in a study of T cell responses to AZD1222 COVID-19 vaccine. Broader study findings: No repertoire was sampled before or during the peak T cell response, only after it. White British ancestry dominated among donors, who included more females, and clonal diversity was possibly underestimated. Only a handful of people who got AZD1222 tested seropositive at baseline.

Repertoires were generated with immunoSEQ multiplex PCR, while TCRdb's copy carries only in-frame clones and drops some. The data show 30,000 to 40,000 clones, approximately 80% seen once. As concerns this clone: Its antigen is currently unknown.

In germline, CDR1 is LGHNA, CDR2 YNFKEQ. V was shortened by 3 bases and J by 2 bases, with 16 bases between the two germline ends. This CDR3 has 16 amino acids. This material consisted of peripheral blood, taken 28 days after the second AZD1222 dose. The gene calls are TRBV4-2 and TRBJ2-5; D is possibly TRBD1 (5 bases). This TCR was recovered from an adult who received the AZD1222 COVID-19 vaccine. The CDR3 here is CASSQGRQSQQETQYF. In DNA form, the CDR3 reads TGTGCCAGCAGCCAGGGCCGACAGAGTCAACAAGAGACCCAGTACTTC.